Described below is a single T cell receptor (beta chain) sequence and its context. What it binds is not known. The gene names given are mouse names. The CDR3 extends 4 residues past the end of the read, so its final part is completed from the germline J gene. The same CDR3 is also encoded by other DNA sequences in this sample. The sample is drawn from a study of CD8+ T cells in alopecia areata. The overall study: Skin from roughly 6-12-month-old C3H/HeJ graft donors with spontaneous alopecia went to roughly 6-10-week-old female C3H/HeJ mice. Findings and caveats of the study: Scalp repertoires also include resident alphabeta T cells from normal skin. Lesional scalp exceeded normal scalp in clonality, especially in alopecia totalis/universalis. Against the mouse data, patients shared TCRs less clearly, possibly for HLA reasons.

Cells pooled from cutaneous lymph nodes were sorted on CD4, CD8alpha, NKG2D, NKG2ACE and other markers. The CDR3 contains 13 residues. V was pared by 1 base and J by 1 base, with 6 bases between. Germline CDR1 reads GKSSPN; CDR2 reads SITVG. Reverse transcription of extracted RNA yielded cDNA, which provided the sequencing template. Only in-frame clones appear in the TCRdb table, and some are missing; sequencing was by immunoSEQ multiplex PCR. This sample carries over 250,000 clones, none of them present only once. This sequence was found in a C3H/HeJ mouse with alopecia areata. The strain's MHC haplotype is H2-k. The rearrangement links TRBV31 to TRBJ2-3, with unresolved D. Sequencing used CD4+ T cells sorted from a lymph node. The DNA read from the CDR3 is TGTGCCTGGAGTCAGGGAGGTGCAGAA. Amino acid sequence: CAWSQGGAE. The CDR3 in full is CAWSQGGAETLYF.